Shown below are 21 T cell receptor beta chains from a single sample sequenced in a study of shared clonotypes between healthy human individuals. The assay was immunoSEQ multiplex PCR, and TCRdb's table has in-frame clones only and misses some. The repertoire holds approximately 2.4 million clones, with 95% as singletons. The sample comprised naive CD4+ T cells sorted from blood. Noted subset: CD45RA+ positively selected. These receptors were obtained from a man between 18 and 29 years old in good health.

The chain joins TRBV2 to TRBJ2-7; TRBD1 matches 10 bases. Germline V CDR1 and CDR2: SNHLY, FYNNEI. V gave up 8 bases and J gave up 5 bases; unmatched junction bases: 9. The CDR3 is 14 amino acids. CDR3 amino acids: CASGELDRGHEQYF. The CDR3 coding sequence is TGTGCCAGCGGGGAATTAGACAGGGGGCACGAGCAGTACTTC. The full variable domain, with the rest looked up from reference TRBV2 and TRBJ2-7, is EPEVTQTPSHQVTQMGQEVILRCVPISNHLYFYWYRQILGQKVEFLVSFYNNEISEKSEIFDDQFSVERPDGSNFTLKIRSTKLEDSAMYFCASGELDRGHEQYFGPGTRLTVT.

This rearrangement joins TRBV5-1 to TRBJ2-5, with 10 bases fitting TRBD2. The V gene end was trimmed by 5 bases and the J gene end by 5 bases; junction bases not matched to a gene: 12. CDR1 and CDR2 from the germline V gene are SGHRS and YFSETQ. There are 16 residues in the CDR3. CDR3 DNA sequence: TGCGCCAGCAGTCGCACTCTAGCGGGAGCTGGGGAGACCCAGTACTTC. This translates into CASSRTLAGAGETQYF.

The rearrangement uses TRBV5-1 and TRBJ1-6, with TRBD1 as a possible D gene (5 bases). Between the trimmed V and J ends, which lost 4 bases and 7 bases, there was a span of 15 bases. The CDR3 loop spans 15 amino acids. The V gene's germline CDR1 is SGHRS and CDR2 YFSETQ. The CDR3 nucleotides read TGCGCCAGCAGCCGGGACGTCCCTGCCAATTCACCCCTCCACTTT. Its protein is CASSRDVPANSPLHF.

This clone was detected only once. The rearrangement joins TRBV30 to TRBJ2-7, with D uncertain. The ends were cut back, 0 bases at V and 0 bases at J, with 9 bases in the middle. CDR3 size: 14 residues. Germline V lookup: CDR1 GTSNPN, CDR2 SVGIG (reference sequence). The CDR3 reads CAWSVGALSYEQYF. CDR3 DNA: TGTGCCTGGAGTGTAGGAGCTCTCTCCTACGAGCAGTACTTC. The full variable domain, rest sourced from reference TRBV30 and TRBJ2-7, is SQTIHQWPATLVQPVGSPLSLECTVEGTSNPNLYWYRQAAGRGLQLLFYSVGIGQISSEVPQNLSASRPQDRQFILSSKKLLLSDSGFYLCAWSVGALSYEQYFGPGTRLTVT.

The chain joins TRBV6-1 to TRBJ2-7; TRBD1 agrees at 9 bases. Germline V gene sequence: CDR1 MNHNS, CDR2 SASEGT. The junction had 7 bases not matched to a gene; V was cut back by 5 bases and J by 2 bases. This CDR3 has 15 residues. The CDR3 loop is CASSPGTGRAYEQYF. The CDR3 bases are TGTGCCAGCAGTCCAGGGACAGGGCGAGCCTACGAGCAGTACTTC.

V usage is TRBV7-9 and J usage is TRBJ2-3; TRBD2 is a possible D gene (6 bases). CDR3 length: 16 residues. Looked up from germline, CDR1 is SEHNR and CDR2 is FQNEAQ (reference sequence). V was pared by 3 bases and J by 1 base, with 14 bases between. Here the CDR3 reads CASSFMEGRRTDTQYF. The DNA of the CDR3 is TGTGCCAGCAGCTTTATGGAGGGACGGCGCACAGATACGCAGTATTTT.

The V gene is TRBV9, the J gene TRBJ2-3; tentative D call: TRBD2 (7 bases). Germline assignment: CDR1 SGDLS and CDR2 YYNGEE. The CDR3 contains 16 residues. Trimming took off 4 bases at V and 5 bases at J, with 20 bases between the two ends. This CDR3 reads CASSPNPGGQKDTQYF. In nucleotides, the CDR3 is TGTGCCAGCAGCCCCAATCCCGGGGGGCAGAAAGATACGCAGTATTTT.

As regards this clone: This sample includes further DNA sequences coding for the same CDR3. The chain employs TRBV7-2 and TRBJ2-7, with D uncertain. The CDR3 is made up of 14 amino acids. Per the germline V gene, CDR1 is SGHTA and CDR2 is FQGNSA. The V and J ends lost 1 base and 2 bases respectively, with 9 bases between them. The CDR3 nucleotides read TGTGCCAGCAGCTTAGTCGGCCCCACCTACGAGCAGTACTTC. This sequence encodes CASSLVGPTYEQYF.

This chain joins TRBV5-4 and TRBJ1-6; 11 bases agree with TRBD1. The V segment lost 4 bases and the J segment 7 bases; nucleotides outside the gene matches: 4. The CDR3 extends over 15 amino acids. The germline V gene encodes CDR1 SGHNT and CDR2 YYREEE (reference sequence). The CDR3 DNA reads TGTGCCAGCAGCGGGGGACAGGGGGGCAATTCACCCCTCCACTTT. Its protein is CASSGGQGGNSPLHF.

The rearrangement uses TRBV6-5 and TRBJ1-2; weak D call: TRBD1 (5 bases). CDR1 and CDR2 from the germline V gene are MNHEY and SVGAGI. This CDR3 spans 15 amino acids. Trimming took 5 bases from V and 0 from J, leaving 13 bases between them. CDR3 DNA: TGTGCCAGCAGTACCCGGGGCAGGGCTAACTATGGCTACACCTTC. Translated: CASSTRGRANYGYTF.

The sample holds a few counts of this clone. The chain couples TRBV7-9 to TRBJ2-5; the match to TRBD2 covers 7 bases. V shed 5 bases and J 5 bases; nucleotides not matched to a gene: 17. The CDR3 extends over 17 amino acids. CDR1 is SEHNR, CDR2 FQNEAQ, per germline (reference sequence). As DNA, the CDR3 is TGTGCCAGCAGCCGTCTTAGGCCCGAGCGGGGAGGGGAGACCCAGTACTTC. Protein product: CASSRLRPERGGETQYF. The variable domain in full, with the rest retrieved from reference TRBV7-9 and TRBJ2-5, is DTGVSQNPRHKITKRGQNVTFRCDPISEHNRLYWYRQTLGQGPEFLTYFQNEAQLEKSRLLSDRFSAERPKGSFSTLEIQRTEQGDSAMYLCASSRLRPERGGETQYFGPGTRLLVL.

This CDR3 is CASSVPGQGPMNTEAFF. The CDR3, as DNA: TGTGCCAGCAGCGTCCCGGGACAGGGTCCCATGAACACTGAAGCTTTCTTT. V is TRBV7-9 and J is TRBJ1-1; TRBD1 agrees at 9 bases. The CDR3 runs 17 residues. From germline, CDR1 is SEHNR and CDR2 FQNEAQ (reference sequence). Trimming removed 5 bases from V and 0 bases from J; junction bases left unmatched: 10.

The J gene is TRBJ1-5, the V gene TRBV2; 12 bases line up with TRBD1. This CDR3 has 13 residues. V trimming: 8 bases; J trimming: 9 bases; junction bases outside the gene matches: 5. CDR1 is SNHLY, CDR2 FYNNEI, per germline. CDR3 nucleotides: TGTGCCAGCGGGACAGGGGGCCGGGCGCCCCAGCATTTT. Translated, it gives CASGTGGRAPQHF.

The rearrangement joins TRBV29-1 to TRBJ1-2; D gene unclear. Germline values: CDR1 SQVTM, CDR2 ANQGSEA. The CDR3 has 12 residues. The V end lost 8 bases, the J end lost 2 bases, and 12 bases lay between the germline ends. The CDR3 DNA is TGCAGCATAGCTGACGGGAACTATGGCTACACCTTC. Translating gives CSIADGNYGYTF.

This chain uses TRBV5-1 with TRBJ2-5, with TRBD2 as a possible D gene (5 bases). Germline-derived CDR1 and CDR2 are SGHRS and YFSETQ. Trimming took 3 bases from V and 5 from J, leaving 20 bases between them. The CDR3 is 16 residues long. CDR3 DNA sequence: TGCGCCAGCAGCTCGCTGGGGAGTAGTGGACGGGAGACCCAGTACTTC. Its protein product is CASSSLGSSGRETQYF.

J is TRBJ2-7 and V is TRBV29-1; TRBD2 matches 10 bases. This CDR3 spans 14 amino acids. Germline V gene data show CDR1 as SQVTM and CDR2 as ANQGSEA. J was trimmed by 2 bases and V by 5 bases; bases with no gene match: 6. The CDR3 DNA follows: TGCAGCGTTATCCCGGGACTAGCGCCCTACGAGCAGTACTTC. Translation gives CSVIPGLAPYEQYF.

This rearrangement joins TRBV15 to TRBJ2-1, with D maybe TRBD1 (6 bases). The V gene lost 4 bases and the J gene lost 9 bases, with 16 bases spanning the gap. The CDR3 contains 14 residues. Germline CDR1 and CDR2: LNHNV and YYDKDF (reference sequence). Here the CDR3 reads CATSKEQGPLEQFF. CDR3 nucleotide sequence: TGTGCCACCAGCAAAGAACAGGGTCCCCTTGAGCAGTTCTTC. The full variable domain, its missing parts supplied by reference TRBV15 and TRBJ2-1, is DAMVIQNPRYQVTQFGKPVTLSCSQTLNHNVMYWYQQKSSQAPKLLFHYYDKDFNNEADTPDNFQSRRPNTSFCFLDIRSPGLGDTAMYLCATSKEQGPLEQFFGPGTRLTVL.

This clone turned up a few times. The V gene is TRBV29-1, the J gene TRBJ1-2, with unresolved D. The V and J ends lost 3 bases and 6 bases respectively, with 2 bases between them. The CDR3 runs to 9 residues. Germline loops: CDR1 SQVTM, CDR2 ANQGSEA. CDR3 nucleotides: TGCAGCGTTGAGGATGGCTACACCTTC. Translated: CSVEDGYTF.

This clone was seen just once. This chain uses TRBV9 with TRBJ1-3, with TRBD1 as a possible D gene (6 bases). CDR3 length: 16 amino acids. The germline V gene encodes CDR1 SGDLS and CDR2 YYNGEE. The V gene lost 4 bases and the J gene lost 2 bases, with 16 bases spanning the gap. CDR3 sequence (DNA): TGTGCCAGCAGCTCAAGTTCGGGGGCCACTGGAAACACCATATATTTT. This gives the protein CASSSSSGATGNTIYF.

The chain carries TRBV7-2 and TRBJ2-1, with 9 bases identical to TRBD2. With V trimmed by 5 bases and J by 7 bases, 12 bases remained unmatched. The germline CDR1 and CDR2 sequences are SGHTA and FQGNSA. The CDR3 extends over 16 amino acids. In DNA form, the CDR3 reads TGTGCCAGCAGCCACCAGGGACTAGCAGCCCCAAATGAGCAGTTCTTC. Amino acid sequence: CASSHQGLAAPNEQFF.

A note on this clone: One end of the junction fails to match germline, which may point to a read error. The chain links TRBV9 to TRBJ1-4, with D perhaps matching TRBD1 (5 bases). CDR1 is SGDLS and CDR2 is YYNGEE in the germline V gene. CDR3 length equals 16 residues. In DNA, the CDR3 is TGTGCCAACAGCCCTCAAACCGGGACGGGTAATGAAAAACTGTTTTTT. Its protein product is CANSPQTGTGNEKLFF.